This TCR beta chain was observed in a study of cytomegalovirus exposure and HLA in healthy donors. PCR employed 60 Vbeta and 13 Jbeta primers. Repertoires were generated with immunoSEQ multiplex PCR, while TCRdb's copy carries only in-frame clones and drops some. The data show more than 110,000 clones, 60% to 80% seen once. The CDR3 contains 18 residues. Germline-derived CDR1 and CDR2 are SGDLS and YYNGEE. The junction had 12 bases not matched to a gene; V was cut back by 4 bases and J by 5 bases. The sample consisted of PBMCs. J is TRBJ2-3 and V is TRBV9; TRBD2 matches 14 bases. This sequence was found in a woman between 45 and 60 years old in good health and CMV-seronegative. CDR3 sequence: CASSFPSGTSGRLDTQYF. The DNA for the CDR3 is TGTGCCAGCAGCTTTCCGTCCGGGACTAGCGGGAGACTAGATACGCAGTATTTT.